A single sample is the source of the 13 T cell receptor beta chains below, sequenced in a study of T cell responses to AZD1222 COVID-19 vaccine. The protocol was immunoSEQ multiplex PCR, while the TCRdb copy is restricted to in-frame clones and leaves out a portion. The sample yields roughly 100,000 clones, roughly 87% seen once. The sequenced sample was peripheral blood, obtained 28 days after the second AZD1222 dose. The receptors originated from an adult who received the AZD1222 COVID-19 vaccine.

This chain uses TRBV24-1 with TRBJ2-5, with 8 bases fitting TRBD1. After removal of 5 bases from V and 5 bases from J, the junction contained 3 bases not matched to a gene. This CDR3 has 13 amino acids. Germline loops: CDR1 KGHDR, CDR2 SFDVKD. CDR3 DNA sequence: TGTGCCACCAGTGTCCAGGGGGCTGAGACCCAGTACTTC. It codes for CATSVQGAETQYF.

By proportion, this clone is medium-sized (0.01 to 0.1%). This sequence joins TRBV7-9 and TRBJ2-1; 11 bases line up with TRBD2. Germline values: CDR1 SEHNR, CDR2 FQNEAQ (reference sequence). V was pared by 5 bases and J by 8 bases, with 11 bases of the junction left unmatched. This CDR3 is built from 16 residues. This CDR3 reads CASSSSGGASRHEQFF. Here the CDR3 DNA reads TGTGCCAGCAGCAGTAGCGGGGGGGCCTCACGTCATGAGCAGTTCTTC.

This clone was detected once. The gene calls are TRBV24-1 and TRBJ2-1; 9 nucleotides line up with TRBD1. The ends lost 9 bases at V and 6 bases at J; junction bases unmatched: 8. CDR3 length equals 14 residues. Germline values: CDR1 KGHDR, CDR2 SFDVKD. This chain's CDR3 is CATPEGTGFNEQFF. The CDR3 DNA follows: TGTGCCACCCCCGAAGGGACAGGGTTCAATGAGCAGTTCTTC.

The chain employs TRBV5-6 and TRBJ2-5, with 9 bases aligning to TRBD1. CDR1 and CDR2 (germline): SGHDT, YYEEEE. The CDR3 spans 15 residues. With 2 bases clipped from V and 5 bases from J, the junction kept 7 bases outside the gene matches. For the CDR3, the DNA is TGTGCCAGCAGCTTACTGGGACAGGGTTTCGAGACCCAGTACTTC. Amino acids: CASSLLGQGFETQYF.

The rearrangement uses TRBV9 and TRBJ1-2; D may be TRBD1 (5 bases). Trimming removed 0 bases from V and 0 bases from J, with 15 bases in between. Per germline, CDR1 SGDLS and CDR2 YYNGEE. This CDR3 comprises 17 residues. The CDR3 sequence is CASSVATRASANYGYTF. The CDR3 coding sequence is TGTGCCAGCAGCGTAGCTACCAGGGCATCAGCTAACTATGGCTACACCTTC.

CDR3 sequence reads: CATGHLETGNTIYF. The CDR3 DNA follows: TGTGCCACCGGGCACTTAGAAACTGGAAACACCATATATTTT. The gene calls are TRBV24-1 and TRBJ1-3; D call uncertain. Germline loops: CDR1 KGHDR, CDR2 SFDVKD. The CDR3 spans 14 residues. Trimming shortened V by 9 bases and J by 2 bases, and 13 bases separated the two germline ends.

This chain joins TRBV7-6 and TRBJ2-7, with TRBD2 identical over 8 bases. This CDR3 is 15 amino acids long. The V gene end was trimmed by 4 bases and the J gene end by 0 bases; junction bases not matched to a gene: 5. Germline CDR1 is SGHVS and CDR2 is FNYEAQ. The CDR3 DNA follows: TGTGCCAGCAGCTCCGGACTAGCCAGCTCCTACGAGCAGTACTTC. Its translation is CASSSGLASSYEQYF. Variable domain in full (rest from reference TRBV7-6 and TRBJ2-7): GAGVSQSPRYKVTKRGQDVALRCDPISGHVSLYWYRQALGQGPEFLTYFNYEAQQDKSGLPNDRFSAERPEGSISTLTIQRTEQRDSAMYRCASSSGLASSYEQYFGPGTRLTVT.

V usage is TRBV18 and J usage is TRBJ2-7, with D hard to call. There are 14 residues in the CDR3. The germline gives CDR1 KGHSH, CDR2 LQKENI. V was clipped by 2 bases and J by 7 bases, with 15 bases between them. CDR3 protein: CASSPLNYPGEQYF. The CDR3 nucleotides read TGTGCCAGCTCACCATTGAACTACCCCGGGGAGCAGTACTTC.

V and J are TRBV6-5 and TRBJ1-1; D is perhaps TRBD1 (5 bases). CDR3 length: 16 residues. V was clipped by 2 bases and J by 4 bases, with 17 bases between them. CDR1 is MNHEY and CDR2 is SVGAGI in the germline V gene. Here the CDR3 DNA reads TGTGCCAGCAGTTACCATTCGGTGCAGGGCGGCACTGAAGCTTTCTTT. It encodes CASSYHSVQGGTEAFF.

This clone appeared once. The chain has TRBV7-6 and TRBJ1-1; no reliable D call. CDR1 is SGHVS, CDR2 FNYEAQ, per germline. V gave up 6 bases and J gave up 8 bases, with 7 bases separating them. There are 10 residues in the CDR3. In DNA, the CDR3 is TGTGCCAGCAGGCCGGTGGAAGCTTTCTTT. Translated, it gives CASRPVEAFF.

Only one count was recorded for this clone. In DNA form, the CDR3 reads TGTGCCAGCAGTCCGGACAGGGGGGACGAAAAACTGTTTTTT. Encoded protein: CASSPDRGDEKLFF. The V call is TRBV6-5, the J call TRBJ1-4, with 10 bases aligning to TRBD1. Germline lookup yields CDR1 MNHEY and CDR2 SVGAGI. V trimming: 5 bases; J trimming: 8 bases; junction bases outside the gene matches: 5. The length of the CDR3 is 14 residues.

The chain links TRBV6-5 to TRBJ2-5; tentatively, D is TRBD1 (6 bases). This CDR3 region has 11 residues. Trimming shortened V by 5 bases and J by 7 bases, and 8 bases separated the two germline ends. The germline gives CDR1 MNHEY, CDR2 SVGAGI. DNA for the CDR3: TGTGCCAGCAGTCTAGGGGGGACCCAGTACTTC. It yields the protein CASSLGGTQYF.

CDR3 residues: CASSYDVLKSYEQYF. The CDR3 DNA reads TGTGCCAGCAGTTACGACGTCCTTAAATCCTACGAGCAGTACTTC. This sequence joins TRBV6-5 and TRBJ2-7; no clear D. Trimming removed 2 bases at V and 1 base at J, with 12 bases between. CDR1 and CDR2 from the germline V gene are MNHEY and SVGAGI. This CDR3 spans 15 amino acids.